The clone carrying this T cell receptor beta chain appeared many times. What it recognizes is unknown. The record originates from a study of regulatory T cells in long-lasting Graves disease. Study results and caveats: Patients whose Graves' disease persisted exhibited lower TCR diversity than those newly diagnosed.

The sample's time point: newly diagnosed GD, antithyroid drugs for less than 3 months. The TCR library used RNA extracted from PBMCs. Recruitment took place at an endocrinology department in Xi'an, China. With iRepertoire HTBI primers and Arm-PCR of CDR3 regions, TCR beta libraries were built. From the multiplex PCR reads, TCRdb called clonotypes with MiXCR, one entry per CDR3 protein. The sample yields hundreds of thousands of distinct CDR3 sequences, 15% seen once. This receptor was taken from a female donor with Graves disease. The sample was peripheral blood mononuclear cells (PBMCs), taken at new diagnosis, from a patient treated with antithyroid drugs.

The CDR3 region is CASSSITKPRDRGIYGYTF. The CDR3 DNA reads as TGTGCCAGCAGCTCTATAACGAAACCCCGGGACAGGGGGATCTATGGCTACACCTTC. V usage is TRBV11-2 and J usage is TRBJ1-2, with 11 bases lining up with TRBD1. The V segment lost 4 bases and the J segment 4 bases; nucleotides outside the gene matches: 17. This CDR3 has 19 amino acids. Germline assignment: CDR1 SGHAT and CDR2 FQNNGV. The full variable domain, completed using reference TRBV11-2 and TRBJ1-2, is EAGVAQSPRYKIIEKRQSVAFWCNPISGHATLYWYQQILGQGPKLLIQFQNNGVVDDSQLPKDRFSAERLKGVDSTLKIQPAKLEDSAVYLCASSSITKPRDRGIYGYTFGSGTRLTVV.